This TCR beta chain was observed in a study of CD8 T cells in ankylosing spondylitis. Germline V lookup: CDR1 SGHNT, CDR2 YENEEA. J gave up 4 bases and V 5 bases, and 5 bases lay outside the gene matches. The CDR3 runs to 15 residues. Findings of the study overall: Those disease-linked clones were CD8+; they were also relatively rare in peripheral blood. Made up of eight highly homologous variants, a TCR beta motif appeared characteristic of ankylosing spondylitis blood. Reportedly, disease-linked clones are significantly enriched in ankylosing spondylitis patients' matched synovial fluid.

Notes on this clonotype: Its antigen is as yet unknown.

Libraries for TCR beta were made by quantitative 5'-RACE with molecular barcodes. One entry per CDR3 protein results from TCRdb running MiXCR on the 5' RACE reads. Of around 150,000 distinct CDR3 sequences in the sample, around a tenth were seen once. The TCR originated in a male donor with ankylosing spondylitis or in good health (not recorded which). The rearrangement uses TRBV11-3 and TRBJ2-5; the match to TRBD2 covers 12 bases. The sequenced sample consisted of blood, either unsorted or a sorted T cell fraction (not recorded which). The CDR3: CASSIGTSGLETQYF. As DNA, the CDR3 is TGTGCCAGCAGCATCGGGACTAGCGGGCTAGAGACCCAGTACTTC.